This TCR beta chain was retrieved from a study of patients and donors after allogeneic stem cell transplantation. This clonotype was observed at least ten times. This CDR3 region has 13 residues. Germline values: CDR1 SGHTA, CDR2 FQGNSA. The V and J ends lost 5 bases and 6 bases, in that order; junction bases with no gene match: 4. TCRdb independently ran MiXCR on the RT-PCR reads; one entry per CDR3 protein. Found here are over 2,500 distinct CDR3 sequences, 3% to 4.5% of them singletons; the top ten hold approximately 37%. Sequencing used blood, either unsorted or a sorted T cell fraction (not recorded which). The chain links TRBV7-2 to TRBJ2-1; 7 bases map to TRBD1. This sequence was found in a human donor who was either an allogeneic HSCT recipient or a stem cell or donor lymphocyte infusion donor (not recorded which). It is not recorded whose cells these are; they may come from a transplant donor. CDR3 coding DNA: TGTGCCAGCAGCAGGGGACAGTTCAATGAGCAGTTCTTC. It yields the protein CASSRGQFNEQFF. Full variable domain (rest looked up from reference TRBV7-2 and TRBJ2-1): GAGVSQSPSNKVTEKGKDVELRCDPISGHTALYWYRQSLGQGLEFLIYFQGNSAPDKSGLPSDRFSAERTGGSVSTLTIQRTQQEDSAVYLCASSRGQFNEQFFGPGTRLTVL.